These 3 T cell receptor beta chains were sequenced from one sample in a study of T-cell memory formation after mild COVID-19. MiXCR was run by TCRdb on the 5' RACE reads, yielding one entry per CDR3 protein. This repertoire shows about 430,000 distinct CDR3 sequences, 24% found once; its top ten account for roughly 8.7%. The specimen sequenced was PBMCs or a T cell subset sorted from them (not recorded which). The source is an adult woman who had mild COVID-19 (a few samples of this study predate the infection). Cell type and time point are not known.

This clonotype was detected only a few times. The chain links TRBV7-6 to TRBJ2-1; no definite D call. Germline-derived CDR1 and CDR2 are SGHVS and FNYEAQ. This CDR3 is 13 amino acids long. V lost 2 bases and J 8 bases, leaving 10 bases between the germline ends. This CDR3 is CASSLFKRDEQFF. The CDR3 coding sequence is TGTGCCAGCAGCTTATTTAAACGAGATGAGCAGTTCTTC.

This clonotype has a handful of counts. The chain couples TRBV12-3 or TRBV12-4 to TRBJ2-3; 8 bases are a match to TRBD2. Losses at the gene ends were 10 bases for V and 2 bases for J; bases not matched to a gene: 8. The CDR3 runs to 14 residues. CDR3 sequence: CANSGGGYTDTQYF. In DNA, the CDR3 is TGTGCCAATAGCGGCGGGGGGTACACAGATACGCAGTATTTT.

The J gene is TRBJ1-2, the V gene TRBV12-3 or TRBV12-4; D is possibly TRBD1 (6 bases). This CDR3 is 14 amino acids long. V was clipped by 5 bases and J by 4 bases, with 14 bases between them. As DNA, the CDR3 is TGTGCCAGCAGTAGTGACGGGGGCGGCTATGGCTACACCTTC. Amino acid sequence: CASSSDGGGYGYTF.